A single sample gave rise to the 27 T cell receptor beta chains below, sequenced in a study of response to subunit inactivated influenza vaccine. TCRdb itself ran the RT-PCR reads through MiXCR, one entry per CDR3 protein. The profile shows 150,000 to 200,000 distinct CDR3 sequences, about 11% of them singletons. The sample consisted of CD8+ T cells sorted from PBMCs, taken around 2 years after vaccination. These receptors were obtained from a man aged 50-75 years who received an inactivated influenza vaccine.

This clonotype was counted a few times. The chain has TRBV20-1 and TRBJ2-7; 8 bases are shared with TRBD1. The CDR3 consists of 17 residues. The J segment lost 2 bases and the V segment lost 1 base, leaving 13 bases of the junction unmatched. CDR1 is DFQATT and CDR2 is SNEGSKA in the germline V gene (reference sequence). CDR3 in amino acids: CSARGPGEDRVAYEQYF. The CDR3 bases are TGCAGTGCTAGAGGGCCGGGGGAGGACAGGGTCGCCTACGAGCAGTACTTC.

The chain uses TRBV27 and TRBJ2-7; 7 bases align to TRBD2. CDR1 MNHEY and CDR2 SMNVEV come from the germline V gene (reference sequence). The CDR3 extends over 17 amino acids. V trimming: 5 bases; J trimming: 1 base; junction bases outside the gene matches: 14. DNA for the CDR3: TGTGCCAGCAGTCCCTTAGCGGGCCGTTTGATATCCTACGAGCAGTACTTC. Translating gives CASSPLAGRLISYEQYF.

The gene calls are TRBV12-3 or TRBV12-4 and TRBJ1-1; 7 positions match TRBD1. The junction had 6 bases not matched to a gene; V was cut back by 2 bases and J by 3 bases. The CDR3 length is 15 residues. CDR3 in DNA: TGTGCCAGCAGTTTACACAGGGGCCTGGACACTGAAGCTTTCTTT. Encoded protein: CASSLHRGLDTEAFF.

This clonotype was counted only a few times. CDR3 bases: TGCAGTGCTAGAGATCTCGGTGGGCTAGAGACCTACGAGCAGTACTTC. This sequence encodes CSARDLGGLETYEQYF. The rearrangement uses TRBV20-1 and TRBJ2-7; D unresolved. Trimming took off 0 bases at V and 2 bases at J, with 17 bases between the two ends. This CDR3 comprises 16 residues. Germline V gives CDR1 DFQATT, CDR2 SNEGSKA (reference sequence).

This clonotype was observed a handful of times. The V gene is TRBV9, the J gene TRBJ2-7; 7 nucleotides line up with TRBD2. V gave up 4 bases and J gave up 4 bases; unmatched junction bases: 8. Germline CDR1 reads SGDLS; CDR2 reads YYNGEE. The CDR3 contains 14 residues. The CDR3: CASSPREREYEQYF. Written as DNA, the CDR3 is TGTGCCAGCAGCCCCAGGGAGCGGGAATACGAGCAGTACTTC.

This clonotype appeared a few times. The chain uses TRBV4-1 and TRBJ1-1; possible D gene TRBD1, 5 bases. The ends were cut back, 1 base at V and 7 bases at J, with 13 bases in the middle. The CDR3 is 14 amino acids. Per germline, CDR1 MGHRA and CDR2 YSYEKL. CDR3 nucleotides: TGCGCCAGCAGCCAAGCCAAGGGTAGGGGTGAAGCTTTCTTT. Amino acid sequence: CASSQAKGRGEAFF.

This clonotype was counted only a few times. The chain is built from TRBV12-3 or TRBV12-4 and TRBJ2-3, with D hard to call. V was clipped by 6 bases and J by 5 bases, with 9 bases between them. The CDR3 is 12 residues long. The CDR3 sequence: CASSNPGDTQYF. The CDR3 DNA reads TGTGCCAGCAGCAACCCGGGAGATACGCAGTATTTT.

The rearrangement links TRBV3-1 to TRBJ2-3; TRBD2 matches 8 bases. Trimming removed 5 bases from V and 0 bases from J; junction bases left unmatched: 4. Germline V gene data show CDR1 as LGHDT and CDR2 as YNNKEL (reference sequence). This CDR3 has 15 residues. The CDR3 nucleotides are TGTGCCAGCAGCTACCCTAGCGGGAGCACAGATACGCAGTATTTT. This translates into CASSYPSGSTDTQYF.

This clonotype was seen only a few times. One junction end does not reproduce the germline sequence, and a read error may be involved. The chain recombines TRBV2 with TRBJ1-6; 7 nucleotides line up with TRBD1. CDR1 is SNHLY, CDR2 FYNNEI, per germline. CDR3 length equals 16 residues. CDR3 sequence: CASSEDTGVHNSPLHF. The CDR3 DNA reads TGTGCCAGCAGCGAAGACACAGGGGTTCATAATTCACCCCTCCACTTT.

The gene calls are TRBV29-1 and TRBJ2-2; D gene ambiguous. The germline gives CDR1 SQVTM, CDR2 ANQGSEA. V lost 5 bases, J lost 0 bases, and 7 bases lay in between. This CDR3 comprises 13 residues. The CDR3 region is CSVRLPNTGELFF. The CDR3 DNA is TGCAGCGTTCGATTACCGAACACCGGGGAGCTGTTTTTT.

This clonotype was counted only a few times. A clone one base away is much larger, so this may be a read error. The CDR3 loop reads CATSDFTDTQYF. As DNA, the CDR3 is TGTGCCACCAGTGATTTCACAGATACGCAGTATTTT. This sequence joins TRBV24-1 and TRBJ2-3; D remains unclear. The V and J ends lost 1 base and 2 bases respectively, with 0 bases between them. CDR3 length equals 12 residues. CDR1 is KGHDR, CDR2 SFDVKD, per germline.

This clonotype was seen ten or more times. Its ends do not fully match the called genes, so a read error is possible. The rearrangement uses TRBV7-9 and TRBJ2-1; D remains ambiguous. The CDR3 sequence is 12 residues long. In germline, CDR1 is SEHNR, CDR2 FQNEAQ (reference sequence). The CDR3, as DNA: TGTGCCAGCAGTTTAGCATCCAATGAGCAGTTCTTC. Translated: CASSLASNEQFF.

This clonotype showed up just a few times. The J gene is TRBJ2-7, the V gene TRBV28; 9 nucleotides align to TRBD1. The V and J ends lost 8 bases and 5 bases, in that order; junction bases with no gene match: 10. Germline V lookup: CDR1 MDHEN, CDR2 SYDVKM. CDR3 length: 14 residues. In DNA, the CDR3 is TGTGCCAGCCGATTCGGGACAGGGAGACACGAGCAGTACTTC. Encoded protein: CASRFGTGRHEQYF.

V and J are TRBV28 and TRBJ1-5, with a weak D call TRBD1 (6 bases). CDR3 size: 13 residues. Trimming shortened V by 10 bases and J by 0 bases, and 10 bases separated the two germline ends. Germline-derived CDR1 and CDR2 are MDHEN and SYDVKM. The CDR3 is CAMGALSNQPQHF. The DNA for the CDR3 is TGTGCCATGGGGGCGCTTAGCAATCAGCCCCAGCATTTT.

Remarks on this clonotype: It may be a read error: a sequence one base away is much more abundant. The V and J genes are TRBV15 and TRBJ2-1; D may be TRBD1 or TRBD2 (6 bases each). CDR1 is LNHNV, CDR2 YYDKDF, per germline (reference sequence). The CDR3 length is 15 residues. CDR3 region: CATSSSGASYIEQFF. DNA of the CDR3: TGTGCCACCAGCAGTTCGGGGGCTTCCTACATTGAGCAGTTCTTC. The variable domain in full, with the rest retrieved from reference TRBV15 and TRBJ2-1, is DAMVIQNPRYQVTQFGKPVTLSCSQTLNHNVMYWYQQKSSQAPKLLFHYYDKDFNNEADTPDNFQSRRPNTSFCFLDIRSPGLGDTAMYLCATSSSGASYIEQFFGPGTRLTVL.

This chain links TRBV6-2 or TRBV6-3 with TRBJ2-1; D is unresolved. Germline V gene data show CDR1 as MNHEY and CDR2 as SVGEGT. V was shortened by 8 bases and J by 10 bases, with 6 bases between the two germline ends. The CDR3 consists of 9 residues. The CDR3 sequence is CASGWEQFF. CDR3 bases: TGTGCCAGCGGGTGGGAGCAGTTCTTC.

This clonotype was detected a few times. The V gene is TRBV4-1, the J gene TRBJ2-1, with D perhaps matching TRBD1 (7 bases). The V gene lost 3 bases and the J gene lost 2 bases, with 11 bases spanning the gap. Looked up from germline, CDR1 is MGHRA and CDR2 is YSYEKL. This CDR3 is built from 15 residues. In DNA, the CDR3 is TGCGCCAGCAGCCATCAGGGGGGCCCCTACAATGAGCAGTTCTTC. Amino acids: CASSHQGGPYNEQFF.

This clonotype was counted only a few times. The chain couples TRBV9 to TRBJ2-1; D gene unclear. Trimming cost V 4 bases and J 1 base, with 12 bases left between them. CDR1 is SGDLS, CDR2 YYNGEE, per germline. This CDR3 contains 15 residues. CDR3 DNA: TGTGCCAGCAGCTTAAGTGGTGTTTCCTACAATGAGCAGTTCTTC. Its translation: CASSLSGVSYNEQFF.

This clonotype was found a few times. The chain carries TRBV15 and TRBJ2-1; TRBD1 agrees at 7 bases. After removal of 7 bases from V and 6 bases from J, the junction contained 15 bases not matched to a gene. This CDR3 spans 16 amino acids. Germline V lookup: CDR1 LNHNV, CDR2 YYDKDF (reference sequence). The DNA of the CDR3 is TGTGCCACCACCCCAGGGACAGAGCTGGACTTCAATGAGCAGTTCTTC. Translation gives CATTPGTELDFNEQFF.

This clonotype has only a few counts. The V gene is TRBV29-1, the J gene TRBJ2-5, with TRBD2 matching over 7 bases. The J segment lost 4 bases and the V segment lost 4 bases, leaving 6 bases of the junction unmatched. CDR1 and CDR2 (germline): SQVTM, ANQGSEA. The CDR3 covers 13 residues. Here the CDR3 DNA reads TGCAGCGTTGCGGGGGGAGGGCCAGAGACCCAGTACTTC. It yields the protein CSVAGGGPETQYF.

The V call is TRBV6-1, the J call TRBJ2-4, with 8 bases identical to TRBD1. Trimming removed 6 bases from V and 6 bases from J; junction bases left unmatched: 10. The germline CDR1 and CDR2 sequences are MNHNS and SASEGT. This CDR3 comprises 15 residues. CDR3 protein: CASSSGTGHPNIQYF. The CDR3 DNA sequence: TGTGCCAGCAGCTCCGGGACAGGCCATCCAAACATTCAGTACTTC.

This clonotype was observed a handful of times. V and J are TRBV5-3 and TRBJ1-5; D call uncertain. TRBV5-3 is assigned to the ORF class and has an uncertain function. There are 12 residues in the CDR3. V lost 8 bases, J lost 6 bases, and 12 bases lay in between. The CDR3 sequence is CASPSSGQPQHF. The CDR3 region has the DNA TGTGCCAGTCCCTCCTCGGGTCAGCCCCAGCATTTT.

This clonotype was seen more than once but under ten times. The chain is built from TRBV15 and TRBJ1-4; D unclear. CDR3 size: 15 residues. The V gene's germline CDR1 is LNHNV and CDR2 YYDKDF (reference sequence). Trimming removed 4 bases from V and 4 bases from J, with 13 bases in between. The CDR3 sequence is CATSKSSSVNEKLFF. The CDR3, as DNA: TGTGCCACCAGCAAGAGCTCCAGTGTTAATGAAAAACTGTTTTTT.

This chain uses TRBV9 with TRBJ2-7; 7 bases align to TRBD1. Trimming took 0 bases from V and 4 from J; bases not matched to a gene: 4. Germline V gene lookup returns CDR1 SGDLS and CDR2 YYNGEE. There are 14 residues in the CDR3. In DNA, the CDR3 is TGTGCCAGCAGCGTAGACGGGACAGAGTACGAGCAGTACTTC. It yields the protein CASSVDGTEYEQYF.

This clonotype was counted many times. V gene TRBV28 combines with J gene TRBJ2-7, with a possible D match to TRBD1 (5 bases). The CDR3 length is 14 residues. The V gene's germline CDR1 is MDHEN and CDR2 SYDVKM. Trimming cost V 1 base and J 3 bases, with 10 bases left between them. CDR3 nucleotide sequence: TGTGCCAGCAGTTTATTTCAGGGCTTCTACGAGCAGTACTTC. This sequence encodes CASSLFQGFYEQYF.

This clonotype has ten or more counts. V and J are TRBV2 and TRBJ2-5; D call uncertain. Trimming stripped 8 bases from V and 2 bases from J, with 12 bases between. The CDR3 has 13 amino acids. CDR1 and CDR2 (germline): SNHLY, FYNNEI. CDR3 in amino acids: CASGGRRQETQYF. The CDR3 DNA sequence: TGTGCCAGCGGCGGCAGAAGACAAGAGACCCAGTACTTC.

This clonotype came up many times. DNA of the CDR3: TGTGCCAGCAGCCAAGAGACACAGGGGGCGTACGAGCAGTACTTC. Residues: CASSQETQGAYEQYF. The chain recombines TRBV4-2 with TRBJ2-7; 9 bases map to TRBD1. J lost 4 bases, V lost 0 bases, and 4 bases had no gene match. This CDR3 has 15 residues. Germline V CDR1 and CDR2: LGHNA, YNFKEQ.